The 20 T cell receptor beta chains below come from one sample, sequenced in a study of T cell repertoires in cytomegalovirus infection. TCRdb redid the calling of the reads with MiXCR, one entry per CDR3 protein. The top ten hold roughly 8.7% of the sample, which has 200,000 to 300,000 distinct CDR3 sequences, roughly an eighth seen once. Sequencing used PBMCs. These receptors were obtained from a human donor in good health (CMV status not recorded). Some clones in this sample may be carry-over from other donors' samples.

CDR3 nucleotides: TGTGCCAGCAGGCTAGCGGGACGCGACGAGCAGTACTTC. Protein sequence: CASRLAGRDEQYF. V usage is TRBV12-3 or TRBV12-4 and J usage is TRBJ2-7; 9 nucleotides align to TRBD2. The CDR3 has 13 amino acids. The V segment lost 6 bases and the J segment 5 bases; nucleotides outside the gene matches: 5.

This clonotype was recorded many times. This chain links TRBV15 with TRBJ1-1, with no clear D. CDR3 length: 18 residues. Trimming pared 2 bases from V and 5 bases from J, leaving 24 bases between. The germline V gene encodes CDR1 LNHNV and CDR2 YYDKDF (reference sequence). CDR3 residues: CATSRLGRTASGITEAFF. CDR3 coding DNA: TGTGCCACCAGCAGACTAGGCCGTACGGCATCTGGGATTACTGAAGCTTTCTTT.

DNA of the CDR3: TGTGCCAGCAGCCTACGGTCGTTTTGCCTCCCGCGAGGGCCCCAAGTCTGCGAGCAGTACTTC. This gives the protein CASSLRSFCLPRGPQVCEQYF. The V and J genes are TRBV3-1 and TRBJ2-7; tentative D call: TRBD2 (5 bases). V lost 4 bases to trimming and J lost 6 bases, with 37 bases between them. This CDR3 is built from 21 residues. Germline loops: CDR1 LGHDT, CDR2 YNNKEL (reference sequence).

J is TRBJ1-1 and V is TRBV6-6; the D is unclear. The CDR3 has 13 residues. The V end was cut by 4 bases, the J end by 5 bases, with 11 bases between. Germline CDR1 is MNHNY and CDR2 is SVGAGI (reference sequence). The CDR3 sequence is CASSSKDVTEAFF. CDR3 DNA: TGTGCCAGCAGTTCCAAAGATGTGACTGAAGCTTTCTTT.

This clonotype was seen at least ten times. V usage is TRBV7-2 and J usage is TRBJ2-3, with 10 bases identical to TRBD2. V lost 0 bases to trimming and J lost 3 bases; unmatched junction nucleotides: 6. The CDR3 spans 17 residues. In germline, CDR1 is SGHTA, CDR2 FQGNSA. In DNA form, the CDR3 reads TGTGCCAGCAGCTTAGCCGGGACTAGCGTAACTACAGATACGCAGTATTTT. Translating it yields CASSLAGTSVTTDTQYF.

There are many counts of this clonotype. The gene calls are TRBV12-5 and TRBJ2-3; D is perhaps TRBD1 or TRBD2 (5 bases each). The ends were cut back, 6 bases at V and 0 bases at J, with 16 bases in the middle. The CDR3 loop spans 16 amino acids. Germline V gene data show CDR1 as LGHNT and CDR2 as FRNRAP. CDR3: CASGPPGRESTDTQYF. The CDR3 region has the DNA TGTGCTAGTGGCCCACCGGGACGGGAAAGCACAGATACGCAGTATTTT.

The gene calls are TRBV5-4 and TRBJ2-3; D not certain. The CDR3 runs to 12 residues. Germline CDR1 SGHNT, CDR2 YYREEE (reference sequence). The ends were cut back, 4 bases at V and 6 bases at J, with 9 bases in the middle. The CDR3 region is CASSKVGDTQYF. In DNA form, the CDR3 reads TGTGCCAGCAGCAAAGTAGGGGATACGCAGTATTTT.

The rearrangement joins TRBV28 to TRBJ1-1; D is undetermined. The V gene lost 3 bases and the J gene lost 6 bases, with 8 bases spanning the gap. Germline assignment: CDR1 MDHEN and CDR2 SYDVKM. This CDR3 is 12 amino acids long. The CDR3 DNA is TGTGCCAGCAGTTTGAGCCTAGCTGAAGCTTTCTTT. This gives the protein CASSLSLAEAFF.

This clonotype was counted many times. This CDR3 reads CASSLTRGARNTEAFF. Here the CDR3 DNA reads TGTGCCAGCAGTTTAACTCGGGGGGCAAGAAACACTGAAGCTTTCTTT. V and J are TRBV12-3 or TRBV12-4 and TRBJ1-1; possible D gene TRBD1, 6 bases. V was trimmed by 2 bases and J by 2 bases, leaving 15 bases between them. CDR3 length: 16 residues.

This clonotype was seen ten or more times. The gene calls are TRBV6-6 and TRBJ1-2, with a possible D match to TRBD1 (5 bases). V lost 10 bases and J lost 5, with 14 bases in between. CDR3 length: 12 residues. Per germline, CDR1 MNHNY and CDR2 SVGAGI (reference sequence). The CDR3 DNA is TGTGCCACCGGGCGGGGGTTTTATGGCTACACCTTC. Translated, it gives CATGRGFYGYTF.

This clonotype was detected many times. The chain combines TRBV25-1 with TRBJ2-3; maybe TRBD2 (6 bases). Germline V gene lookup returns CDR1 MGHDK and CDR2 SYGVNS. This CDR3 comprises 18 residues. The V end was cut by 4 bases, the J end by 1 base, with 21 bases between. The CDR3: CASSAYPGTGPRTDTQYF. The CDR3 nucleotides read TGTGCCAGCAGTGCCTATCCCGGGACTGGTCCCCGCACAGATACGCAGTATTTT. The full variable domain, rest sourced from reference TRBV25-1 and TRBJ2-3, is EADIYQTPRYLVIGTGKKITLECSQTMGHDKMYWYQQDPGMELHLIHYSYGVNSTEKGDLSSESTVSRIRTEHFPLTLESARPSHTSQYLCASSAYPGTGPRTDTQYFGPGTRLTVL.

The table lists this clonotype with many counts. This chain uses TRBV6-1 with TRBJ1-1; unclear D gene. V shed 4 bases and J shed 10 bases, with 10 bases lying between them. Germline loops: CDR1 MNHNS, CDR2 SASEGT. CDR3 length equals 11 residues. CDR3 amino acids: CASSGERRAFF. The DNA of the CDR3 is TGTGCCAGCAGTGGAGAACGTCGAGCTTTCTTT.

Ten or more counts support this clonotype. The rearrangement joins TRBV6-2 or TRBV6-3 to TRBJ1-5, with a possible D match to TRBD1 (6 bases). The CDR3 extends over 15 amino acids. Germline values: CDR1 MNHEY, CDR2 SVGEGT. V was trimmed by 2 bases and J by 0 bases, leaving 8 bases between them. The CDR3 coding sequence is TGTGCCAGCAGTTACCGACAGGATAGCAATCAGCCCCAGCATTTT. Its protein product is CASSYRQDSNQPQHF.

This clonotype was detected ten times or more. The DNA for the CDR3 is TGTGCCAGCAGTCCAGATAGGACAGGCCGGGTGAAAGCTTTCTTT. This codes for CASSPDRTGRVKAFF. The chain links TRBV7-2 to TRBJ1-1; TRBD1 matches at 7 bases. CDR3 length equals 15 residues. The V gene end was trimmed by 6 bases and the J gene end by 9 bases; junction bases not matched to a gene: 16. CDR1 is SGHTA, CDR2 FQGNSA, per germline. Using reference TRBV7-2 and TRBJ1-1 for the parts outside the CDR3, the full variable domain is GAGVSQSPSNKVTEKGKDVELRCDPISGHTALYWYRQSLGQGLEFLIYFQGNSAPDKSGLPSDRFSAERTGGSVSTLTIQRTQQEDSAVYLCASSPDRTGRVKAFFGQGTRLTVV.

The rearrangement uses TRBV29-1 and TRBJ1-2; D is perhaps TRBD1 (5 bases). Between the trimmed V and J ends, which lost 4 bases and 5 bases, there was a span of 11 bases. CDR1 and CDR2 (germline): SQVTM, ANQGSEA. This CDR3 has 12 amino acids. CDR3 bases: TGCAGCGTTGCAGGGACGATTTATGGCTACACCTTC. Its protein is CSVAGTIYGYTF.

This clonotype was detected many times. This chain links TRBV7-2 with TRBJ1-5, with 7 bases that match TRBD1. This CDR3 is 15 amino acids long. Germline assignment: CDR1 SGHTA and CDR2 FQGNSA. V lost 2 bases and J lost 2; bases outside the gene matches: 3. This chain's CDR3 is CASSLRTGGNQPQHF. CDR3 nucleotide sequence: TGTGCCAGCAGCTTACGGACAGGTGGCAATCAGCCCCAGCATTTT.

The V gene is TRBV3-1, the J gene TRBJ2-3; 11 bases map to TRBD1. After removal of 2 bases from V and 4 bases from J, the junction contained 5 bases not matched to a gene. Germline V CDR1 and CDR2: LGHDT, YNNKEL (reference sequence). The CDR3 sequence is 16 residues long. This CDR3 is CASSQPDRGLSDTQYF. The CDR3 DNA reads TGTGCCAGCAGCCAACCGGACAGGGGGCTCTCAGATACGCAGTATTTT.

This clonotype was counted at least ten times. V usage is TRBV28 and J usage is TRBJ2-7; D remains unclear. Trimming left V 8 bases short and J 2 bases short, with 13 bases between. Germline V gene sequence: CDR1 MDHEN, CDR2 SYDVKM. The CDR3 extends over 13 amino acids. CDR3 nucleotide sequence: TGTGCCAGCCTCTCCACGGTGCCCTACGAGCAGTACTTC. This gives the protein CASLSTVPYEQYF.

This clonotype was seen only once. The gene calls are TRBV6-6 and TRBJ2-5, with a weak D call TRBD2 (6 bases). V lost 11 bases and J 3 bases, leaving 16 bases between the germline ends. This CDR3 spans 13 amino acids. CDR1 is MNHNY, CDR2 SVGAGI, per germline (reference sequence). The CDR3 nucleotides are TGTGCCTGGATAGCGGCTAGCGAAGAGACCCAGTACTTC. Amino acids: CAWIAASEETQYF.

This clonotype was detected ten times or more. In DNA form, the CDR3 reads TGTGCCAGTAGCCAAGGAGGGGGGAACACTGAAGCTTTCTTT. Amino acids: CASSQGGGNTEAFF. The gene calls are TRBV19 and TRBJ1-1, with D perhaps matching TRBD1 (6 bases). Germline-derived CDR1 and CDR2 are LNHDA and SQIVND (reference sequence). The ends were cut back, 6 bases at V and 1 base at J, with 12 bases in the middle. The CDR3 spans 14 residues.